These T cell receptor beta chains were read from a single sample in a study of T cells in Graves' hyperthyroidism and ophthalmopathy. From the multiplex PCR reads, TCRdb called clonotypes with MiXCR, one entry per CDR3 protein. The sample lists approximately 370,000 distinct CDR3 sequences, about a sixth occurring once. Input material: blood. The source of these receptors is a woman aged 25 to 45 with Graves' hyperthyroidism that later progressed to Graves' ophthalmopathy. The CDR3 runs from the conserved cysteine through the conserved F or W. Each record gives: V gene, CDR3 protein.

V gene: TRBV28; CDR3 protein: CASSFTLGGHSGELFF
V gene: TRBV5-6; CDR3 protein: CASSLAGQGNYGYTF
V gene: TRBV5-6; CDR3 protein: CASSFQGTRGRTQYF
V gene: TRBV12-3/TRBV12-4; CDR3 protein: CASSFVGNQETQYF
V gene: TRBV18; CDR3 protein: CASSPPVSHGELFF
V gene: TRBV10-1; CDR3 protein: CASSEGGSGANVLTF
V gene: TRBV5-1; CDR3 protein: CASSSAGTSGGYTDTQYF
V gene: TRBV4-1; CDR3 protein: CASSQGPVGHGYTF
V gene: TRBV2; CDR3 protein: CASSALGLLGNTIYF
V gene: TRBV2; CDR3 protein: CASRGVQETQYF
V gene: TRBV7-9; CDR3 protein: CASSLGGQGNTEAFF
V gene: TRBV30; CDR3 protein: CAWSVPGQGYQPQHF
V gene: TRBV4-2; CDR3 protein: CASSPLQGVGNQPQHF
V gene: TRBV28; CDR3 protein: CASSLALPGQGGTGELFF
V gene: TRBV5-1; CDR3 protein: CASSRGAGKAFSYEQYF
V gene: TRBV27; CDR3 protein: CASSLRTSGSIVDTQYF
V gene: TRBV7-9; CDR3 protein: CASSPIGVAGGSNEQFF
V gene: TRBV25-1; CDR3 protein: CASSGAGLQPQHF
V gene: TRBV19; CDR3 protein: CASTDLGDTQYF
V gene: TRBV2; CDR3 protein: CASSEPRVPLEQYF
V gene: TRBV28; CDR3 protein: CASSFNRRDRPYEQYF
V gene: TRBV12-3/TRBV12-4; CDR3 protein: CASKLRGGEVSGANVLTF